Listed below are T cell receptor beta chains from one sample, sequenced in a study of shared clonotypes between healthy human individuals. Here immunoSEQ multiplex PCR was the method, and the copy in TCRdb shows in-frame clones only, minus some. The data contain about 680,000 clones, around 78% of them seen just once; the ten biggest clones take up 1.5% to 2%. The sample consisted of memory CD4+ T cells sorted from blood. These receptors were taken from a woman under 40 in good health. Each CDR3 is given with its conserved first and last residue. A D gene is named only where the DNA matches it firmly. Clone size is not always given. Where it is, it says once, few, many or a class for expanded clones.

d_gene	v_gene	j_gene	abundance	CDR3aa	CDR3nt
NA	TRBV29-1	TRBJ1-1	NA	CSVDQGLAFF	TGCAGCGTTGACCAGGGGCTGGCTTTCTTT
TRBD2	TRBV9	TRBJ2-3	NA	CASSVSSGRATDTQYF	TGTGCCAGCAGCGTATCTAGCGGGAGGGCAACAGATACGCAGTATTTT
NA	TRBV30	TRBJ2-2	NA	CAWSRGSGELFF	TGTGCCTGGAGTAGGGGGTCGGGGGAGCTGTTTTTT
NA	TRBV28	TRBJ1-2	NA	CASKIRGAAVYGYTF	TGTGCCAGCAAAATACGAGGGGCGGCGGTCTATGGCTACACCTTC
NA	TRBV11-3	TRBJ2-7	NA	CASSLDSGGAGEQYF	TGTGCCAGCAGCTTAGACTCGGGGGGCGCCGGCGAGCAGTACTTC
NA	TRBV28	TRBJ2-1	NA	CASSSRLPEQFF	TGTGCCAGCAGTTCTCGACTACCAGAGCAGTTCTTC
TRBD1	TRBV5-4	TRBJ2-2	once	CASSARTGGVVGELFF	TGTGCCAGCAGCGCCCGGACAGGGGGCGTGGTCGGGGAGCTGTTTTTT
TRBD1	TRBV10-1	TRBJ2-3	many	CASSGQGAVDTQYF	TGCGCCAGCAGCGGACAGGGGGCTGTAGATACGCAGTATTTT
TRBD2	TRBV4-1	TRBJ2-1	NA	CASSPRASGTDEQFF	TGCGCCAGCAGCCCCCGGGCTAGCGGGACCGATGAGCAGTTCTTC
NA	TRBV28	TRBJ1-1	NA	CASSLGRIEAFF	TGTGCCAGCAGTCTGGGACGGATTGAAGCTTTCTTT
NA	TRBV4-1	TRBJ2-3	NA	CASSQLDREGTDTQYF	TGCGCCAGCAGCCAATTAGACAGGGAGGGCACAGATACGCAGTATTTT
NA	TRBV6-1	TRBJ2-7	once	CASIGYYEQYF	TGTGCCAGCATCGGTTATTACGAGCAGTACTTC
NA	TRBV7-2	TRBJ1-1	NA	CASSLTKMKTEAFF	TGTGCCAGCAGCTTAACAAAAATGAAGACTGAAGCTTTCTTT
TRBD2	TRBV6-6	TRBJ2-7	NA	CASSNRLAGLYEQYF	TGTGCCAGCAGTAACCGACTAGCGGGGTTGTACGAGCAGTACTTC
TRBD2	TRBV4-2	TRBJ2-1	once	CASSQDSGRIYNEQFF	TGTGCCAGCAGCCAAGATAGCGGGAGAATCTACAATGAGCAGTTCTTC
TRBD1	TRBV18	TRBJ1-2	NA	CASSPAGGYGYTF	TGTGCCAGCTCACCAGCAGGGGGGTATGGCTACACCTTC
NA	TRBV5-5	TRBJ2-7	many	CASSLDSQLRRSDEQYF	TGTGCCAGCAGCCTGGACTCCCAGCTGCGCCGCTCGGACGAGCAGTACTTC
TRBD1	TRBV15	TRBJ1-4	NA	CATSLDRLNEKLFF	TGTGCCACCAGTCTGGACAGGCTTAATGAAAAACTGTTTTTT
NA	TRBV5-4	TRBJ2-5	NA	CASSLEREETQYF	TGTGCCAGCAGCTTGGAGCGGGAAGAGACCCAGTACTTC
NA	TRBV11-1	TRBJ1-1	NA	CASSVNGGPVGEAFF	TGTGCCAGCAGTGTCAACGGGGGGCCGGTTGGTGAAGCTTTCTTT
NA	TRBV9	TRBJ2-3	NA	CASSVVASAADTQYF	TGTGCCAGCAGCGTAGTCGCTAGCGCAGCAGATACGCAGTATTTT
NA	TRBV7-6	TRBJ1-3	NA	CASSPRPGNTIYF	TGTGCCAGCAGCCCCCGACCGGGAAACACCATATATTTT
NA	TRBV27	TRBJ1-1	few	CASSSIPQGNTEAFF	TGTGCCAGCAGCTCCATCCCACAGGGGAACACTGAAGCTTTCTTT
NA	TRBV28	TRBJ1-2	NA	CASSLQLNYGYTF	TGTGCCAGCAGTTTACAACTAAACTATGGCTACACCTTC
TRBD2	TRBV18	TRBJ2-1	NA	CASSPAGTSGYNEQFF	TGTGCCAGCTCACCAGCCGGGACTAGCGGCTACAATGAGCAGTTCTTC
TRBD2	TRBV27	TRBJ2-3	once	CASSLSGRKSTDTQYF	TGTGCCAGCAGCCTTAGCGGGAGGAAAAGCACAGATACGCAGTATTTT
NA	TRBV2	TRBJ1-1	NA	CASSSDSNTEAFF	TGTGCCAGCAGTTCGGACTCAAACACTGAAGCTTTCTTT
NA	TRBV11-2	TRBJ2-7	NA	CASSLEQGAGHYEQYF	TGTGCCAGCAGCTTGGAACAGGGCGCCGGGCACTACGAGCAGTACTTC
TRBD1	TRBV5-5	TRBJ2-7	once	CASSLRTGEGSYEQYF	TGTGCCAGCAGCCTGAGGACAGGGGAAGGCTCCTACGAGCAGTACTTC
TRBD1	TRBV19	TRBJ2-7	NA	CASSMGQGAAEQYF	TGTGCCAGTAGTATGGGACAGGGGGCAGCCGAGCAGTACTTC
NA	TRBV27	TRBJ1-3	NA	CASRPTSAGNTIYF	TGTGCCAGCAGGCCGACTAGCGCAGGAAACACCATATATTTT
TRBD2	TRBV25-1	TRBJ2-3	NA	CASSDGLAGERGTQYF	TGTGCCAGCAGTGATGGTCTAGCGGGAGAAAGGGGTACGCAGTATTTT
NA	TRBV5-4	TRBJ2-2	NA	CASSPAPGSTGELFF	TGTGCCAGCAGCCCCGCCCCGGGTAGCACCGGGGAGCTGTTTTTT
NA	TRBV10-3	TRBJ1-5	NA	CAIRESPDQPQHF	TGTGCCATCCGGGAGTCCCCGGATCAGCCCCAGCATTTT
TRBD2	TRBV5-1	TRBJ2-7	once	CASSLVAAGVSGGEQYF	TGCGCCAGCAGCTTGGTGGCAGCGGGAGTAAGTGGTGGCGAGCAGTACTTC
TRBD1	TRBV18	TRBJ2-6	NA	CASAPRGHTSGANVLTF	TGTGCCAGCGCCCCCAGGGGGCATACGTCTGGGGCCAACGTCCTGACTTTC
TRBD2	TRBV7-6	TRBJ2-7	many	CASSLGLAYEQYF	TGTGCCAGCAGCTTGGGACTAGCTTACGAGCAGTACTTC
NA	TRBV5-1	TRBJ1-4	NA	CASSLLTGLREKLFF	TGCGCCAGCAGCTTACTGACAGGCCTTAGGGAAAAACTGTTTTTT
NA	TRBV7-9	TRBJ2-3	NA	CASSLLSADTQYF	TGTGCCAGCAGCTTGTTGAGTGCAGATACGCAGTATTTT
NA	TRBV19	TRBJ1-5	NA	CASTRQAYSNQPQHF	TGTGCCAGTACAAGACAGGCGTATAGCAATCAGCCCCAGCATTTT
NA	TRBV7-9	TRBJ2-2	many	CASSFSVTGELFF	TGTGCCAGCAGCTTCTCGGTCACCGGGGAGCTGTTTTTT
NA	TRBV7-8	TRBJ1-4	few	CASSRKTGEKLFF	TGTGCCAGCAGCCGAAAAACAGGGGAAAAACTGTTTTTT
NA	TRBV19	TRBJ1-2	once	CASSTGAARYGYGYTF	TGTGCCAGTAGTACGGGGGCCGCACGGTACGGATATGGCTACACCTTC
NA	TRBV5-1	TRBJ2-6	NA	CASSLAGGANVLTF	TGCGCCAGCAGCTTGGCGGGTGGGGCCAACGTCCTGACTTTC
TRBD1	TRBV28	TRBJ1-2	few	CATGGNYGYTF	TGTGCCACAGGGGGCAACTATGGCTACACCTTC
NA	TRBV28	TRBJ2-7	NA	CASSLRQIGEQYF	TGTGCCAGCAGTTTACGACAGATCGGGGAGCAGTACTTC
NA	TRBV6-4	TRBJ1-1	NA	CASSRDGQTGGTEAFF	TGTGCCAGCAGTCGTGACGGACAAACTGGCGGGACTGAAGCTTTCTTT
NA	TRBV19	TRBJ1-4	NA	CASRSESNEKLFF	TGTGCCAGTAGATCGGAGTCTAATGAAAAACTGTTTTTT
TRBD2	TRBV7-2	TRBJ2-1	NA	CASSTQTGGRARYYNEQFF	TGTGCCAGCAGCACCCAAACGGGCGGGAGGGCCCGTTATTACAATGAGCAGTTCTTC
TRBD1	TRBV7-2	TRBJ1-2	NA	CASSLDRGARGYTF	TGTGCCAGCAGCTTGGACAGGGGGGCTCGGGGCTACACCTTC
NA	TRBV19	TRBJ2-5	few	CASSPVYQETQYF	TGTGCCAGTAGTCCAGTCTATCAAGAGACCCAGTACTTC